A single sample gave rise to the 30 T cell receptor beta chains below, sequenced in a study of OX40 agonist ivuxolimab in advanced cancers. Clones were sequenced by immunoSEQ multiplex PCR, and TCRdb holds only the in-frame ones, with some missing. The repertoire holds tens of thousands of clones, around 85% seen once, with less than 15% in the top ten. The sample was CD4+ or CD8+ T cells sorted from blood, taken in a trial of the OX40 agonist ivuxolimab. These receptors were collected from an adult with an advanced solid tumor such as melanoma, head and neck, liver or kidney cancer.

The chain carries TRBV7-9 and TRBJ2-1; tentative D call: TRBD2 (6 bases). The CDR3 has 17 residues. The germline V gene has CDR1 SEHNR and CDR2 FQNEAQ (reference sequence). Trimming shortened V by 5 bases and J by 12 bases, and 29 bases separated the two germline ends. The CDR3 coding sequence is TGTGCCAGCAGCCTCCCTACCCTGGCGGGAAGGTCCCTCGGGCAGTTCTTC. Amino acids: CASSLPTLAGRSLGQFF.

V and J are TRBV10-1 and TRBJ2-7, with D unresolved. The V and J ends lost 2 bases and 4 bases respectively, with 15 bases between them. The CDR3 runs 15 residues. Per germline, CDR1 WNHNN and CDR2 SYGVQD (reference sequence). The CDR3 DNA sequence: TGCGCCAGCAGTGAGGCCAGCACTCCTGAGTACGAGCAGTACTTC. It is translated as CASSEASTPEYEQYF.

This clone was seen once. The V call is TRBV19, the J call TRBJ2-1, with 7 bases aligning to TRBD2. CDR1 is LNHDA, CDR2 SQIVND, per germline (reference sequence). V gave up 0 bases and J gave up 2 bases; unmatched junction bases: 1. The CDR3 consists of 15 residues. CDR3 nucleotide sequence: TGTGCCAGTAGTATAGATCGGGGGGCCTACAATGAGCAGTTCTTC. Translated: CASSIDRGAYNEQFF.

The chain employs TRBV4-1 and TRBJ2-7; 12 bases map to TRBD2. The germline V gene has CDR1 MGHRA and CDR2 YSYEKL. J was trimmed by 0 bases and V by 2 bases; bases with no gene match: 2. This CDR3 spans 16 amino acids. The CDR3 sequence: CASSQTSGGSSYEQYF. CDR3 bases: TGCGCCAGCAGCCAAACTAGCGGGGGGTCCTCCTACGAGCAGTACTTC.

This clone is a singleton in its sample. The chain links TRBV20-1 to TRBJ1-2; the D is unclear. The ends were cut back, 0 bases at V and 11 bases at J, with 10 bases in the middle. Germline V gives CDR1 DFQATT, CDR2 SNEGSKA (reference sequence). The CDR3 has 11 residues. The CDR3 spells CSARDINTYTF. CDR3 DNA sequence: TGCAGTGCTAGAGATATAAACACATACACCTTC.

CDR3 nucleotides: TGTGCCAGCGTTTTGTGGGGCGGGAGAGGAGGGGAGACCCAGTACTTC. Protein product: CASVLWGGRGGETQYF. The chain has TRBV13 and TRBJ2-5; 7 bases are shared with TRBD2. Germline V CDR1 and CDR2: PRHDT, FYEKMQ (reference sequence). The CDR3 runs 16 residues. V dropped 8 bases and J dropped 5; count of bases not matched to a gene: 17.

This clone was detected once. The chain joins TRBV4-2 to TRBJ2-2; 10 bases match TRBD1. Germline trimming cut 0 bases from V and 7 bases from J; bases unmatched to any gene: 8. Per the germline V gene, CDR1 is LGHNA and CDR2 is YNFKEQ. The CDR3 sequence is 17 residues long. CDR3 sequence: CASSQDILRTGGGELFF. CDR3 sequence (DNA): TGTGCCAGCAGCCAAGATATCCTACGGACAGGGGGCGGGGAGCTGTTTTTT.

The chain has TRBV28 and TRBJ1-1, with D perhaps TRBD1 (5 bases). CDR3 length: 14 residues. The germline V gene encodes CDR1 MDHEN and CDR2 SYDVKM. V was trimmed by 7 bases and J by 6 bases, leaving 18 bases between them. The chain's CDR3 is CASTTRGSRSEAFF. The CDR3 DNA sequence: TGTGCCAGCACCACCCGGGGGAGCCGGTCTGAAGCTTTCTTT.

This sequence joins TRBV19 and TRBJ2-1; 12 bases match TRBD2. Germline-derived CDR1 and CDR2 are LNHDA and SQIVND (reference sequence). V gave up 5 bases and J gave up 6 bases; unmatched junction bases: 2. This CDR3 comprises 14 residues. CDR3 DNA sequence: TGTGCCAGTAGTCCGACTAGCGGGGGCAATGAGCAGTTCTTC. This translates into CASSPTSGGNEQFF.

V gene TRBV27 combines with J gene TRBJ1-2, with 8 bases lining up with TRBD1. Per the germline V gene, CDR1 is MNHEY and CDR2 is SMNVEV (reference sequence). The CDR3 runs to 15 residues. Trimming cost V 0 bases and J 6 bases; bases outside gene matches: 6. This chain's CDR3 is CASSLSVRGQDGYTF. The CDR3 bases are TGTGCCAGCAGTTTATCTGTCAGGGGGCAGGATGGCTACACCTTC.

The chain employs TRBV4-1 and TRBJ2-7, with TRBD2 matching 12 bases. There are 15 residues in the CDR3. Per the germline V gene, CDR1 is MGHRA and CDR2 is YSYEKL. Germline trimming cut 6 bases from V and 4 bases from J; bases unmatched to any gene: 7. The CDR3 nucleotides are TGCGCCAGCAGACCGACTAGCGGGGGCTCGTACGAGCAGTACTTC. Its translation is CASRPTSGGSYEQYF.

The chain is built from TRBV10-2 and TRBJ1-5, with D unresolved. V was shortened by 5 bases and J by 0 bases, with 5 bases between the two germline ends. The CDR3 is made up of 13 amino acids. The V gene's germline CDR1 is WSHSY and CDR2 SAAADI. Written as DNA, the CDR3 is TGCGCCAGCAGTCCTAATAGCAATCAGCCCCAGCATTTT. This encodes CASSPNSNQPQHF.

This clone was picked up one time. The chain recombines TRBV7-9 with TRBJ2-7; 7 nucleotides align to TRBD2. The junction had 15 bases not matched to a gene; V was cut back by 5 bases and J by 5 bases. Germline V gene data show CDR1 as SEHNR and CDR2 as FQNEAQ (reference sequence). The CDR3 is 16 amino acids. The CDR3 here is CASSNPDDGRAHEQYF. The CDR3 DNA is TGTGCCAGCAGCAACCCCGACGATGGGAGGGCCCACGAGCAGTACTTC.

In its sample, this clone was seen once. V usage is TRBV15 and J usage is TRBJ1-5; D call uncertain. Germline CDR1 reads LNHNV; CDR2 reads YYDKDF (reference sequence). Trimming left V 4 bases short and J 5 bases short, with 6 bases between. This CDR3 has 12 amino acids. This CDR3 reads CATSNGHQPQHF. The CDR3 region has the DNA TGTGCCACCAGCAATGGACATCAGCCCCAGCATTTT.

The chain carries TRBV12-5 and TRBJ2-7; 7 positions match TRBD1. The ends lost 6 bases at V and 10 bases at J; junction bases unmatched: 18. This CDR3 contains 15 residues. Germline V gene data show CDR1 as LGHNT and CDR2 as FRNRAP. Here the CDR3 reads CASGDRTDPYEEQYF. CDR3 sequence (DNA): TGTGCTAGTGGGGACAGGACAGACCCATACGAGGAACAGTACTTC.

The DNA for the CDR3 is TGTGCCAGCAGTTTATGGGACAGGGACTACAATGAGCAGTTCTTC. This gives the protein CASSLWDRDYNEQFF. This chain uses TRBV28 with TRBJ2-1, with 8 bases lining up with TRBD1. The V and J ends lost 0 bases and 3 bases, in that order; junction bases with no gene match: 1. The CDR3 covers 15 residues. In germline, CDR1 is MDHEN, CDR2 SYDVKM.

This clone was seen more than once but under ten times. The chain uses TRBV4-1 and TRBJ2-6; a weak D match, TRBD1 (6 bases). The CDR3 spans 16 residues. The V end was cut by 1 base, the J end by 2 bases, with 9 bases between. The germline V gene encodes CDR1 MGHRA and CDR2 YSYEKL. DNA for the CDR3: TGCGCCAGCAGCCAAGTACAGGGTACTGGGGCCAACGTCCTGACTTTC. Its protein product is CASSQVQGTGANVLTF.

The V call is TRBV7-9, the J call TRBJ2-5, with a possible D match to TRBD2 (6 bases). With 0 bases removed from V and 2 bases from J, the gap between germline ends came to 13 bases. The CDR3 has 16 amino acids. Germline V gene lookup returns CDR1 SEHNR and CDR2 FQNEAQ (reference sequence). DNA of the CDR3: TGTGCCAGCAGCTTAGCTCTAAGGGGAGGTCAAGAGACCCAGTACTTC. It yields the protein CASSLALRGGQETQYF.

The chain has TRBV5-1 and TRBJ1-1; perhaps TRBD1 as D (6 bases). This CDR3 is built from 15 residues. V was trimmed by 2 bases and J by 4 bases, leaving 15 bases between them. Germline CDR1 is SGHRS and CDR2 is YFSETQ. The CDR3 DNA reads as TGCGCCAGCAGCTTTGGTATAGAGGGGGTCACTGAAGCTTTCTTT. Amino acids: CASSFGIEGVTEAFF.

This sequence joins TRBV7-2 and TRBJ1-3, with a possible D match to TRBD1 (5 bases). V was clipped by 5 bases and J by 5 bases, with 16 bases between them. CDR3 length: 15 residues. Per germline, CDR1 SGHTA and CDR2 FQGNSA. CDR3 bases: TGTGCCAGCAGCGACAGTATCGGGCTGCGAAACACCATATATTTT. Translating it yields CASSDSIGLRNTIYF.

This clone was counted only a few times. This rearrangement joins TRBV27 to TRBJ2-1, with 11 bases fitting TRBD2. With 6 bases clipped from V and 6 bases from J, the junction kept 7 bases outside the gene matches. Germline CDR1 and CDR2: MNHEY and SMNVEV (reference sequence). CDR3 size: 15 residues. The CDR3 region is CASSIAGGVGNEQFF. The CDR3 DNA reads TGTGCCAGCAGCATAGCGGGAGGGGTAGGCAATGAGCAGTTCTTC.

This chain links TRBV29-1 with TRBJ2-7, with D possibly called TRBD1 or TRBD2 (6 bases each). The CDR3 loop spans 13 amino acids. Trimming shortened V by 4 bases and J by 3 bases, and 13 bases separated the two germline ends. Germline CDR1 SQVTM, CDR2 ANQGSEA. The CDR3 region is CSVVGGPSYEQYF. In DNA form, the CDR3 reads TGCAGCGTTGTTGGGGGGCCTAGCTACGAGCAGTACTTC.

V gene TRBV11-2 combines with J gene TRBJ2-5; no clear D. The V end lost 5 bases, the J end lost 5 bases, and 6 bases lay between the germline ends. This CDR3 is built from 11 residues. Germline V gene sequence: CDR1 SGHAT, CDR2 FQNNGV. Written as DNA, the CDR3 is TGTGCCAGCAGCCCGCTGGAGACCCAGTACTTC. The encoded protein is CASSPLETQYF.

DNA for the CDR3: TGTGCCAGCAGCTTGGGAGGGTCATACAATGAGCAGTTCTTC. This encodes CASSLGGSYNEQFF. The chain links TRBV5-6 to TRBJ2-1; the D gene is possibly TRBD2 (5 bases). Deletions cut 0 bases from V and 4 bases from J, with 8 bases between. CDR3 length: 14 amino acids. The germline CDR1 and CDR2 sequences are SGHDT and YYEEEE.

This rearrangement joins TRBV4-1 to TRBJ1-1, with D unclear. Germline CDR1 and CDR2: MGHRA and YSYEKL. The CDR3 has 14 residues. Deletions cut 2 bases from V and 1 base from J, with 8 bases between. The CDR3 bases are TGCGCCAGCAGCCAACCTCTATGGAACACTGAAGCTTTCTTT. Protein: CASSQPLWNTEAFF.

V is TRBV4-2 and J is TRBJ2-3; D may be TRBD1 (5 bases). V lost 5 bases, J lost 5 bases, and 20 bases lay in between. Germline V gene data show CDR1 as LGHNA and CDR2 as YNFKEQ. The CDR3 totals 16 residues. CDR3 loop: CASSSQAGAPGDTQYF. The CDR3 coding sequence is TGTGCCAGCAGCTCCCAGGCTGGGGCCCCGGGAGATACGCAGTATTTT.

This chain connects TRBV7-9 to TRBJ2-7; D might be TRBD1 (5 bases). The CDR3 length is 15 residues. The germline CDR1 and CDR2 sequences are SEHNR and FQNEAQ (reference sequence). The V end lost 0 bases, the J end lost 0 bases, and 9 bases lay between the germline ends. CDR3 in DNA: TGTGCCAGCAGCTTAGCGCAGGACAACTCCTACGAGCAGTACTTC. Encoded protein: CASSLAQDNSYEQYF.

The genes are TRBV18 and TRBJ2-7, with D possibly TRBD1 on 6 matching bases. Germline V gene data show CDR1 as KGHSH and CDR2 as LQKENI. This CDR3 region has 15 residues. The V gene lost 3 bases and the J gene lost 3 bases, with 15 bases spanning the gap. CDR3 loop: CASSPNRVGDYEQYF. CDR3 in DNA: TGTGCCAGCTCACCGAACAGGGTAGGGGACTACGAGCAGTACTTC.

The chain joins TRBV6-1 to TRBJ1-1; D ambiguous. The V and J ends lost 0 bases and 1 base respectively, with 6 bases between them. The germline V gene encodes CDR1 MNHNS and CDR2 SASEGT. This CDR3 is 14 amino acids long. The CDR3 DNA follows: TGTGCCAGCAGTGAAGCAGGCCGGAACACTGAAGCTTTCTTT. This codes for CASSEAGRNTEAFF.

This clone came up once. The CDR3: CASSPYPGAGLEAHTDTQYF. As DNA, the CDR3 is TGTGCCAGCAGCCCATATCCTGGGGCGGGACTAGAAGCACACACAGATACGCAGTATTTT. The chain is built from TRBV27 and TRBJ2-3; 8 bases align to TRBD2. Germline CDR1 reads MNHEY; CDR2 reads SMNVEV (reference sequence). The V and J ends lost 6 bases and 2 bases, in that order; junction bases with no gene match: 22. The CDR3 totals 20 residues.